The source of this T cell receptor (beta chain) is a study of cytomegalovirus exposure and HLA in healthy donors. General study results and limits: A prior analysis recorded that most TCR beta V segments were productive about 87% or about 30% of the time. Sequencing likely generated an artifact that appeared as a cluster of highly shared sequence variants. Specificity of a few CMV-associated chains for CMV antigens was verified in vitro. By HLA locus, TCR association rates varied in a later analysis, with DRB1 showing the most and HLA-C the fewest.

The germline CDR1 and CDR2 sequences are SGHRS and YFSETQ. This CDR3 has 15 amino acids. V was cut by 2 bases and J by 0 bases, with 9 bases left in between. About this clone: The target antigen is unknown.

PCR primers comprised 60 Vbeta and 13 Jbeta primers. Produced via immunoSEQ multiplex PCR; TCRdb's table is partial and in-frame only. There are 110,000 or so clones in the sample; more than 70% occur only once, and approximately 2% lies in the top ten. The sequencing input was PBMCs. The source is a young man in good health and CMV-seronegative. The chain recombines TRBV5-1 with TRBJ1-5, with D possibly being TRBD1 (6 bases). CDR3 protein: CASSLGGNSNQPQHF. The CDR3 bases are TGCGCCAGCAGCTTAGGGGGAAATAGCAATCAGCCCCAGCATTTT. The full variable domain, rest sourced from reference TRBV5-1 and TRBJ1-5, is KAGVTQTPRYLIKTRGQQVTLSCSPISGHRSVSWYQQTPGQGLQFLFEYFSETQRNKGNFPGRFSGRQFSNSRSEMNVSTLELGDSALYLCASSLGGNSNQPQHFGDGTRLSIL.